These T cell receptor beta chains were read from a single sample in a study of T cells in Graves' hyperthyroidism and ophthalmopathy. TCRdb reprocessed the multiplex PCR reads with MiXCR, giving one entry per CDR3 protein. The table records under 300,000 distinct CDR3 sequences, roughly an eighth of them present only once. Material for sequencing was blood. These receptors all stem from a woman aged 40 to 50 with Graves' hyperthyroidism. The CDR3 runs from the conserved cysteine through the conserved F or W. A D gene is named only where the DNA matches it firmly. The listing skips clone size in some rows; elsewhere it reads once, few, many or a size class.

j_call clone_size d_call v_call cdr3_aa cdr3_nt
TRBJ1-6 many - TRBV6-1 CASSYSNSPLHF TGTGCCAGCAGTTACAGCAATTCACCCCTCCACTTT
TRBJ1-1 many TRBD1 TRBV6-1 CASSYHPPGTENTEAFF TGTGCCAGCAGTTACCACCCTCCCGGGACAGAGAACACTGAAGCTTTCTTT
TRBJ2-1 - TRBD2 TRBV7-9 CASSGVAGTSGVYEQFF TGTGCCAGCAGTGGCGTAGCCGGGACTAGCGGTGTCTATGAGCAGTTCTTC
TRBJ2-1 - TRBD1 TRBV20-1 CSAPGTGGVDEQFF TGCAGTGCTCCCGGGACAGGGGGGGTGGATGAGCAGTTCTTC
TRBJ2-3 many TRBD1 TRBV7-9 CASSSSGQALTDTQYF TGTGCCAGCAGCTCATCGGGACAGGCTCTCACAGATACGCAGTATTTT
TRBJ1-1 many TRBD1 TRBV6-1 CASNPGGGQAFF TGTGCCAGCAACCCAGGGGGGGGGCAAGCTTTCTTT
TRBJ2-2 many TRBD1 TRBV28 CASSPGTGVPGELFF TGTGCCAGCAGTCCCGGGACAGGGGTCCCCGGGGAGCTGTTTTTT
TRBJ2-2 - - TRBV7-8 CASSLPGSPSVDTGELFF TGTGCCAGCAGCTTGCCAGGCTCCCCTAGCGTAGACACCGGGGAGCTGTTTTTT
TRBJ1-2 many TRBD1 TRBV20-1 CSARRTGTNYGYTF TGCAGTGCTAGACGGACAGGGACCAACTATGGCTACACCTTC
TRBJ2-5 many - TRBV11-3 CASSQRQETQYF TGTGCCAGCAGCCAACGCCAAGAGACCCAGTACTTC
TRBJ2-2 few - TRBV9 CASAQSNTGELFF TGTGCCAGCGCGCAGTCGAACACCGGGGAGCTGTTTTTT
TRBJ1-1 few TRBD1 TRBV19 CASSTDRVPEAFF TGTGCCAGTAGCACGGACAGGGTGCCTGAAGCTTTCTTT
TRBJ2-2 many - TRBV13 CASSLGSVVSGELFF TGTGCCAGCAGCTTAGGGAGTGTTGTTTCCGGGGAGCTGTTTTTT
TRBJ2-2 few TRBD1 TRBV27 CASSLSDRGRLFF TGTGCCAGCAGCTTGTCGGACAGGGGGAGGCTGTTTTTT
TRBJ2-3 - - TRBV19 CASSRLSPDTQYF TGTGCCAGTAGTAGGCTATCCCCAGATACGCAGTATTTT
TRBJ2-1 few - TRBV20-1 CSAQWGDEQFF TGCAGTGCCCAGTGGGGGGATGAGCAGTTCTTC
TRBJ2-1 few - TRBV9 CASSVTTRGDEQFF TGTGCCAGCAGCGTCACCACGAGGGGGGATGAGCAGTTCTTC
TRBJ1-1 many - TRBV13 CASSHRQMNTEAFF TGTGCCAGCAGCCACCGACAGATGAACACTGAAGCTTTCTTT
TRBJ2-5 - - TRBV30 CAYGKGTQETQYF TGTGCCTACGGAAAGGGGACTCAAGAGACCCAGTACTTC
TRBJ1-3 - - TRBV11-2 CASSPLRRDANKFPAIYF TGTGCCAGCAGCCCACTACGGCGGGACGCCAACAAGTTCCCGGCCATATATTTT
TRBJ2-7 many - TRBV2 CASTFSGVLRSYEQYF TGTGCCAGCACCTTCTCAGGAGTACTAAGGTCCTACGAGCAGTACTTC
TRBJ2-7 many TRBD2 TRBV28 CASRTGGMASGRNNEQYF TGTGCCAGCCGCACAGGGGGCATGGCTAGCGGGAGGAATAACGAGCAGTACTTC
TRBJ1-2 many - TRBV7-2 CASSKQINYGYTF TGTGCCAGCAGCAAGCAAATCAACTATGGCTACACCTTC
TRBJ2-7 many TRBD2 TRBV2 CARATSGNIEQYF TGTGCCAGAGCGACTAGCGGGAATATCGAGCAGTACTTC
TRBJ1-5 many TRBD1 TRBV7-2 CASSLGQVGSQPQHF TGTGCCAGCAGCCTTGGACAGGTCGGGAGTCAGCCCCAGCATTTT
TRBJ1-3 - - TRBV20-1 CSAGSLSGNTIYF TGCAGTGCCGGATCTCTCTCTGGAAACACCATATATTTT
TRBJ1-4 many - TRBV6-6 CASSYGLGEKLFF TGTGCCAGCAGTTACGGGCTCGGGGAAAAACTGTTTTTT
TRBJ1-2 many - TRBV2 CASSGGGLNYGYTF TGTGCCAGCAGTGGTGGGGGATTGAACTATGGCTACACCTTC
TRBJ2-1 many - TRBV30 CAWDYGVDEQFF TGTGCCTGGGACTACGGGGTGGATGAGCAGTTCTTC
TRBJ2-7 many - TRBV3-1 CASSQGLARLYEQYF TGTGCCAGCAGCCAAGGGTTGGCCAGGCTCTACGAGCAGTACTTC
TRBJ1-1 many - TRBV12-3/TRBV12-4 CASSSRWDTEAFF TGTGCCAGCAGTTCGAGGTGGGACACTGAAGCTTTCTTT
TRBJ1-5 few - TRBV20-1 CSARWGLSNQPQHF TGCAGTGCTAGATGGGGGCTTAGTAATCAGCCCCAGCATTTT
TRBJ2-3 many - TRBV7-8 CASSFRQGSTDTQYF TGTGCCAGCAGCTTCCGGCAGGGAAGCACAGATACGCAGTATTTT
TRBJ2-7 many - TRBV2 CASRIQGGYEQYF TGTGCCAGCAGAATTCAGGGGGGCTACGAGCAGTACTTC
TRBJ2-1 many - TRBV20-1 CSARSLVGFSYNEQFF TGCAGTGCTAGGTCCCTCGTGGGGTTCTCCTACAATGAGCAGTTCTTC
TRBJ1-5 few TRBD1 TRBV30 CAWSTGENQPQHF TGTGCCTGGAGCACAGGGGAAAATCAGCCCCAGCATTTT
TRBJ2-2 - TRBD2 TRBV19 CASRGEPGLAGTGELFF TGTGCCAGTAGGGGCGAACCGGGACTAGCGGGAACCGGGGAGCTGTTTTTT
TRBJ1-2 many TRBD1 TRBV20-1 CSARTGAYGYTF TGCAGTGCCAGGACAGGAGCCTATGGCTACACCTTC
TRBJ1-2 - - TRBV14 CASSLIQGSNYGYTF TGTGCCAGCAGCCTAATACAGGGTTCTAACTATGGCTACACCTTC
TRBJ2-1 many - TRBV28 CASSLSGRANEQFF TGTGCCAGCAGTTTATCTGGCAGGGCGAATGAGCAGTTCTTC
TRBJ2-3 few - TRBV10-3 CAISEAPRTDTQYF TGTGCCATCAGTGAGGCCCCCCGCACAGATACGCAGTATTTT
TRBJ1-1 - TRBD1 TRBV7-3 CASSFSGTDEAFF TGTGCCAGCAGCTTTTCCGGGACAGATGAAGCTTTCTTT
TRBJ1-1 many - TRBV18 CASSRGPRTEAFF TGTGCCAGCTCACGAGGGCCTCGAACTGAAGCTTTCTTT
TRBJ2-3 many - TRBV2 CASSETRDRTDTQYF TGTGCCAGCAGTGAAACCCGGGACCGCACAGATACGCAGTATTTT
TRBJ2-3 - TRBD2 TRBV24-1 CATSDSIISTSLDTQYF TGTGCCACCAGTGATTCCATTATCTCGACTAGCTTGGATACGCAGTATTTT
TRBJ2-2 - - TRBV6-2/TRBV6-3 CASSGQNPTGELFF TGTGCCAGCAGTGGACAGAACCCCACCGGGGAGCTGTTTTTT
TRBJ2-3 - - TRBV18 CASSPVSGGTDTQYF TGTGCCAGCTCACCAGTGTCGGGAGGCACAGATACGCAGTATTTT
TRBJ2-5 medium-sized TRBD1 TRBV27 CASSLWTGGVGTQYF TGTGCCAGCAGTTTATGGACAGGGGGCGTCGGGACCCAGTACTTC
TRBJ1-3 many - TRBV7-8 CASSPRRHLTGNTIYF TGTGCCAGCAGCCCTCGAAGACACCTTACAGGAAACACCATATATTTT
TRBJ2-1 many - TRBV20-1 CSARDSGGTQRFSSYNEQFF TGCAGTGCTAGAGACTCTGGAGGGACTCAGAGATTTAGCTCCTACAATGAGCAGTTCTTC
TRBJ2-7 many TRBD1 TRBV7-8 CASSSPGQPPFEQYF TGTGCCAGCAGTTCCCCGGGACAGCCGCCTTTTGAGCAGTACTTC
TRBJ2-1 many TRBD2 TRBV7-6 CASSTTSGRYNEQFF TGTGCCAGCAGCACAACTAGCGGGAGGTACAATGAGCAGTTCTTC
TRBJ1-5 many - TRBV5-1 CASSPEGGITQPQHF TGCGCCAGCAGCCCCGAGGGGGGCATCACTCAGCCCCAGCATTTT